This section outlines one T cell receptor beta chain sequence together with its context. The CDR3 does not close with the conserved phenylalanine or tryptophan, likely indicating a read error. This CDR3 is built from 20 residues. The V segment lost 3 bases and the J segment 5 bases; nucleotides outside the gene matches: 18. This entry is derived from a study of T cells in Graves' hyperthyroidism and ophthalmopathy. On the study more broadly: Before any treatment, at initial diagnosis, peripheral blood was collected.

Graves' hyperthyroidism showing no ophthalmopathy progression within 18 months was considered stable. Exclusion of patients followed from uncontrolled infection, other autoimmune disease, pregnancy or lactation. On the basis of clinical symptoms, serum thyroxine and TRAb, thyroid ultrasound and orbital computed tomography, diagnoses were made. RNA transcripts provided the source from which TCR beta CDR3 regions were amplified. RT-PCR in the first round (using the HTBI primer set) targeted the TCR CDR3. Each CDR3 protein gets one entry after TCRdb re-called the multiplex PCR reads with MiXCR. The data show more than 600,000 distinct CDR3 sequences, 16% seen once.

The chain couples TRBV12-3 or TRBV12-4 to TRBJ2-1; 11 bases align to TRBD2. The source is a man younger than 35 with Graves' hyperthyroidism. Sequencing was performed on blood. This CDR3 reads CASSFTPLLAGGIRDNEQFL. The CDR3 DNA is TGTGCCAGCAGTTTCACTCCGTTGTTAGCGGGAGGGATAAGGGACAATGAGCAGTTCTTA.